This T cell receptor beta chain was retrieved from a study of monozygotic twins with inflammatory bowel disease. Details on this clonotype: Its specificity is not known.

The authors made each sample's cDNA in eight separate reactions. After re-calling the 5' RACE reads, TCRdb lists one entry per CDR3 protein, DNA absent. Its listing shows over 110,000 distinct CDR3 sequences. CDR3 length: 13 residues. Germline loops: CDR1 SGHRS, CDR2 YFSETQ. Study-wide points: Healthy twins shared more clonotypes with others than IBD patients, most markedly active ones.

Sequencing was carried out using blood. This receptor was obtained from a human donor with ulcerative colitis or Crohn's disease, or a healthy co-twin of an affected twin (not recorded which). The chain joins TRBV5-1 to TRBJ1-1; TCRdb's assignment of TRBD1 cannot be checked, as there is no DNA. CDR3: CASSLEGQGRAFF.